This TCR beta chain derives from a study of OX40 agonist ivuxolimab in advanced cancers. Peripheral blood came from all dose cohorts at three timepoints. In regard to this clone: Its antigen is undetermined.

TCRdb's copy holds only in-frame clones and misses some; the assay was immunoSEQ multiplex PCR. Among some 80,000 clones, roughly 92% were seen once, and the ten largest hold about 0.63%. General study points: Some nonresponders also had low normalized T-cell clonal expansion.

This CDR3 has 15 residues. With 5 bases removed from V and 0 bases from J, the gap between germline ends came to 13 bases. The germline V gene has CDR1 SGHRS and CDR2 YFSETQ. The V call is TRBV5-1, the J call TRBJ2-3; either TRBD1 or TRBD2 may supply D (5 bases each). This sequence originates from an adult with an advanced solid tumor such as melanoma, head and neck, liver or kidney cancer. The sequences come from CD4+ or CD8+ T cells sorted from blood, collected in a trial of the OX40 agonist ivuxolimab. The CDR3 DNA follows: TGCGCCAGCAGTAGGGACGGGCGGAGCACAGATACGCAGTATTTT. Translating gives CASSRDGRSTDTQYF. The full variable domain, in which reference TRBV5-1 and TRBJ2-3 provide the parts outside the CDR3, is KAGVTQTPRYLIKTRGQQVTLSCSPISGHRSVSWYQQTPGQGLQFLFEYFSETQRNKGNFPGRFSGRQFSNSRSEMNVSTLELGDSALYLCASSRDGRSTDTQYFGPGTRLTVL.